Given below is one T cell receptor beta chain in context. In the authors' methods: Cell counts per sample came from amplifying reference gene primers. TCRdb's table, derived via immunoSEQ multiplex PCR, lists solely in-frame clones and lacks some. V, J and clone size derive from that table, while D and trimming were established from the DNA sequence. The sample yields 70,000 to 85,000 clones, roughly nine tenths seen once. The data belong to a study of blood T cell repertoires in COVID-19. The wider study: T cells, B-cell-depleted T cells, or PBMCs provided the cDNA or gDNA that served as material.

The CDR3 totals 19 residues. The trim removed 4 bases at V and 0 bases at J, leaving 9 bases unmatched. Looked up from germline, CDR1 is LGHNA and CDR2 is YNFKEQ. Sequences were obtained from peripheral blood. The sequence was collected from a woman aged 60-70 years with acute or convalescent COVID-19. This chain links TRBV4-2 with TRBJ2-4; 13 nucleotides line up with TRBD2. The CDR3 loop reads CASSPSGTSGALAKNIQYF. CDR3 nucleotides: TGTGCCAGCAGCCCCTCCGGGACTAGCGGGGCCTTAGCCAAAAACATTCAGTACTTC.